The 31 T cell receptor beta chains given below trace back to one sample, sequenced in a study of T cells in Graves' hyperthyroidism and ophthalmopathy. Using RNA transcripts as the source, TCR beta CDR3 regions were amplified. In the first-round RT-PCR of the TCR CDR3, the HTBI primer set was used. Each CDR3 protein gets one entry after TCRdb re-called the multiplex PCR reads with MiXCR. Of 550,000 to 600,000 distinct CDR3 sequences in the sample, roughly 46% were seen once. Sequenced: peripheral blood or thyroid tissue (not recorded which). These receptors all stem from an adult woman with Graves' disease, either hyperthyroidism or ophthalmopathy (not recorded which).

This clonotype was seen only once. This chain connects TRBV6-2 or TRBV6-3 to TRBJ1-5; D is unclear. Trimming took off 5 bases at V and 6 bases at J, with 20 bases between the two ends. This CDR3 is 16 amino acids long. Germline values: CDR1 MNHEY, CDR2 SVGEGT. The chain's CDR3 is CASSTLATSRGQPQHF. The DNA of the CDR3 is TGTGCCAGCAGTACCTTGGCCACGAGCCGGGGTCAGCCCCAGCATTTT.

J is TRBJ2-1 and V is TRBV7-9, with D perhaps TRBD1 (6 bases). This CDR3 comprises 14 residues. Trimming cost V 5 bases and J 4 bases, with 12 bases left between them. Germline V gene sequence: CDR1 SEHNR, CDR2 FQNEAQ (reference sequence). The CDR3 DNA reads TGTGCCAGCAGCCCACCCGACAGGTACAATGAGCAGTTCTTC. Residues: CASSPPDRYNEQFF.

Comment on this clonotype: The junction departs from the called germline gene at one end, perhaps through a read error. The V call is TRBV9, the J call TRBJ2-5; no reliable D call. Germline V lookup: CDR1 SGDLS, CDR2 YYNGEE. The CDR3 is 12 residues long. CDR3 coding DNA: TGCGCCAGCAGTGAGTCGAGGATAGCCCAGTACTTC. As protein: CASSESRIAQYF.

This clonotype has ten or more counts. The gene calls are TRBV6-1 and TRBJ1-5; D unresolved. V lost 4 bases and J lost 2, with 12 bases in between. From germline, CDR1 is MNHNS and CDR2 SASEGT. The CDR3 runs to 15 residues. In DNA, the CDR3 is TGTGCCAGCAGTGGTGAGGATGGCGGCAATCAGCCCCAGCATTTT. This sequence encodes CASSGEDGGNQPQHF.

This clonotype has at least ten counts. The CDR3 region is CASSLGIRAVENGYTF. The CDR3 DNA sequence: TGTGCCAGCAGTCTTGGTATAAGGGCGGTTGAAAATGGCTACACCTTC. The chain links TRBV12-3 or TRBV12-4 to TRBJ1-2; no clear D. The CDR3 runs 16 residues. Trimming took off 5 bases at V and 6 bases at J, with 22 bases between the two ends.

The chain recombines TRBV7-9 with TRBJ1-5; D is unclear. Germline CDR1 reads SEHNR; CDR2 reads FQNEAQ (reference sequence). Trimming took 8 bases from V and 6 from J, leaving 20 bases between them. CDR3 size: 15 residues. CDR3 amino acids: CASGHKGGIAQPQHF. The CDR3 DNA reads as TGTGCCAGCGGTCACAAGGGAGGCATCGCTCAGCCCCAGCATTTT. The variable domain in full, completed from reference TRBV7-9 and TRBJ1-5, reads DTGVSQNPRHKITKRGQNVTFRCDPISEHNRLYWYRQTLGQGPEFLTYFQNEAQLEKSRLLSDRFSAERPKGSFSTLEIQRTEQGDSAMYLCASGHKGGIAQPQHFGDGTRLSIL.

The CDR3: CAISAGGAGDGNQYF. The DNA for the CDR3 is TGTGCCATCAGTGCGGGAGGGGCAGGGGATGGGAATCAGTACTTC. The chain uses TRBV10-3 and TRBJ2-5, with TRBD2 identical over 8 bases. The CDR3 spans 15 residues. Trimming removed 4 bases from V and 11 bases from J; junction bases left unmatched: 15. Germline assignment: CDR1 ENHRY and CDR2 SYGVKD.

Remarks on this clonotype: A read error may produce the germline difference seen at one junction end. The gene calls are TRBV9 and TRBJ2-7; a possible D gene is TRBD2 (5 bases). Germline values: CDR1 SGDLS, CDR2 YYNGEE. The CDR3 is 14 residues long. The CDR3 sequence is CASSLPGLNYEQNF. For the CDR3, the DNA is TGTGCCAGCAGCTTGCCGGGGTTAAACTACGAGCAGAACTTC.

A word on this clonotype: A junction end diverges from the germline sequence, so it may reflect a read error. V and J are TRBV7-8 and TRBJ1-1; D is perhaps TRBD1 (6 bases). CDR3 size: 13 residues. Germline loops: CDR1 SGHVS, CDR2 FQNEAQ. The DNA of the CDR3 is TGTGCCAGCAGCGAGGGGGTGAACACTGGAGCTTTCTTT. This gives the protein CASSEGVNTGAFF.

This clonotype has just one count. This chain connects TRBV29-1 to TRBJ2-5; D is unclear. Germline V lookup: CDR1 SQVTM, CDR2 ANQGSEA. The CDR3 totals 12 residues. The V and J ends lost 4 bases and 5 bases respectively, with 11 bases between them. The CDR3, as DNA: TGCAGCGTTGTTAGGGATTTGGAGACCCAGTACTTC. It yields the protein CSVVRDLETQYF.

This chain joins TRBV29-1 and TRBJ2-5; 8 bases align to TRBD1. Unmatched junction bases numbered 5, after V lost 6 bases and J lost 5 bases. Germline CDR1 SQVTM, CDR2 ANQGSEA. This CDR3 is built from 12 residues. The DNA for the CDR3 is TGCAGCGTAGACAGGGGCAGGGAGACCCAGTACTTC. It codes for CSVDRGRETQYF.

The table lists this clonotype with a few counts. The chain has TRBV28 and TRBJ1-5; 8 nucleotides match TRBD1. The germline CDR1 and CDR2 sequences are MDHEN and SYDVKM. This CDR3 comprises 16 residues. J lost 2 bases, V lost 6 bases, and 9 bases had no gene match. The CDR3 nucleotides are TGTGCCAGCAGCGGGACAGGAAACTTAGGCAATCAGCCCCAGCATTTT. It translates to CASSGTGNLGNQPQHF.

In this sample, this clonotype turned up once. An end of the junction differs from the germline gene, which may be a read error. The CDR3 protein is CAISYRDNYGYTF. As DNA, the CDR3 is TGTGCCATCAGTTACAGGGACAACTATGGCTACACCTTC. This rearrangement joins TRBV12-3 or TRBV12-4 to TRBJ1-2; a possible D gene is TRBD1 (6 bases). This CDR3 comprises 13 residues.

The chain links TRBV7-2 to TRBJ1-2; TRBD1 is a possible D gene (5 bases). The CDR3 has 14 residues. V lost 5 bases and J lost 2, with 12 bases in between. Per germline, CDR1 SGHTA and CDR2 FQGNSA. CDR3 DNA: TGTGCCAGCAGCCCGACCCGGGGCAACTATGGCTACACCTTC. Protein: CASSPTRGNYGYTF.

This clonotype was found many times. This rearrangement joins TRBV5-6 to TRBJ1-4; a weak D match, TRBD1 (5 bases). Deletions cut 4 bases from V and 7 bases from J, with 17 bases between. The germline gives CDR1 SGHDT, CDR2 YYEEEE. This CDR3 is built from 15 residues. The CDR3 DNA is TGTGCCAGCAGCAAAAGACAGAGTTTCGGTGAAAAACTGTTTTTT. It translates to CASSKRQSFGEKLFF.

The rearrangement links TRBV7-2 to TRBJ2-5; 7 bases match TRBD2. The CDR3 is 15 residues long. V shed 5 bases and J 9 bases; nucleotides not matched to a gene: 15. Per germline, CDR1 SGHTA and CDR2 FQGNSA. The CDR3 DNA is TGTGCCAGCAGCCGCGCGGGAAGCGGGGATAAGCCCCAGTACTTC. Protein sequence: CASSRAGSGDKPQYF.

This clonotype showed up many times. This chain joins TRBV5-1 and TRBJ2-2; TRBD2 aligns across 11 bases. This CDR3 is built from 16 residues. The germline CDR1 and CDR2 sequences are SGHRS and YFSETQ. V dropped 4 bases and J dropped 6; count of bases not matched to a gene: 8. The CDR3 DNA is TGCGCCAGCAGCCGGGGACTAGCGGAGGTCCCCGGGGAGCTGTTTTTT. Its protein product is CASSRGLAEVPGELFF. The variable domain in full, completed from reference TRBV5-1 and TRBJ2-2, reads KAGVTQTPRYLIKTRGQQVTLSCSPISGHRSVSWYQQTPGQGLQFLFEYFSETQRNKGNFPGRFSGRQFSNSRSEMNVSTLELGDSALYLCASSRGLAEVPGELFFGEGSRLTVL.

CDR3: CASRPGGTQETQYF. CDR3 nucleotides: TGTGCCAGCAGACCAGGGGGTACACAAGAGACCCAGTACTTC. The chain is built from TRBV12-3 or TRBV12-4 and TRBJ2-5; 7 bases are shared with TRBD1. V lost 6 bases, J lost 2 bases, and 6 bases stayed unmatched. The CDR3 covers 14 residues.

The V call is TRBV29-1, the J call TRBJ1-2; 10 bases fit TRBD1. This CDR3 is 13 amino acids long. Germline assignment: CDR1 SQVTM and CDR2 ANQGSEA. J was trimmed by 10 bases and V by 6 bases; bases with no gene match: 11. CDR3 residues: CSVPGQGFSAYTF. The CDR3 DNA is TGCAGCGTCCCGGGACAGGGGTTCTCGGCCTACACCTTC.

J is TRBJ1-3 and V is TRBV7-9; D is ambiguous. CDR1 is SEHNR and CDR2 is FQNEAQ in the germline V gene (reference sequence). The ends were cut back, 5 bases at V and 4 bases at J, with 9 bases in the middle. The CDR3 sequence is 13 residues long. The CDR3 DNA sequence: TGTGCCAGCAGCCGAGGGCTAGGAAACACCATATATTTT. The encoded protein is CASSRGLGNTIYF.

Remarks on this clonotype: One end of the junction is discordant with germline, which a read error may explain. This chain connects TRBV10-3 to TRBJ2-5; D gene uncertain. Per germline, CDR1 ENHRY and CDR2 SYGVKD. The CDR3 contains 15 residues. This chain's CDR3 is CAISEGVADQVTQYF. CDR3 nucleotide sequence: TGTGCCATCAGTGAGGGGGTGGCGGACCAAGTGACCCAGTACTTC.

This clonotype has a count of ten or more. The rearrangement uses TRBV6-4 and TRBJ1-1; 7 bases match TRBD1. V trimming: 0 bases; J trimming: 1 base; junction bases outside the gene matches: 14. Germline CDR1 and CDR2: MRHNA and SNTAGT. The CDR3 is 19 residues long. The CDR3 region is CASSDSTLDREMGNTEAFF. CDR3 sequence (DNA): TGTGCCAGCAGTGACTCTACGCTAGACAGGGAAATGGGGAACACTGAAGCTTTCTTT.

In its sample, this clonotype was seen many times. The V gene is TRBV20-1, the J gene TRBJ2-5, with D hard to call. The length of the CDR3 is 11 residues. Germline CDR1 DFQATT, CDR2 SNEGSKA (reference sequence). Trimming removed 5 bases at V and 2 bases at J, with 6 bases between. The chain's CDR3 is CSAELQETQYF. The CDR3, as DNA: TGCAGTGCTGAACTGCAAGAGACCCAGTACTTC.

Many counts were recorded for this clonotype. The rearrangement joins TRBV6-1 to TRBJ1-4, with unresolved D. The CDR3 runs 12 residues. Per the germline V gene, CDR1 is MNHNS and CDR2 is SASEGT. V was pared by 1 base and J by 7 bases, with 4 bases between. In nucleotides, the CDR3 is TGTGCCAGCAGTGAAGTAGGTGAAAAACTGTTTTTT. Translated, it gives CASSEVGEKLFF.

This CDR3 is CASSERDVVPGELFF. DNA of the CDR3: TGTGCCAGCAGTGAGCGTGACGTAGTACCCGGGGAGCTGTTTTTT. The chain has TRBV2 and TRBJ2-2; D is unresolved. V was shortened by 3 bases and J by 6 bases, with 14 bases between the two germline ends. Germline lookup yields CDR1 SNHLY and CDR2 FYNNEI. The CDR3 runs to 15 residues.

This clonotype was counted many times. V and J are TRBV11-2 and TRBJ1-2; TRBD1 is a possible D gene (6 bases). Germline loops: CDR1 SGHAT, CDR2 FQNNGV. The CDR3 runs 16 residues. V was shortened by 5 bases and J by 4 bases, with 20 bases between the two germline ends. The chain's CDR3 is CASSPQPQTGVYGYTF. The CDR3, as DNA: TGTGCCAGCAGCCCCCAACCCCAGACAGGAGTCTATGGCTACACCTTC.

J is TRBJ1-5 and V is TRBV20-1, with a weak D call TRBD1 (5 bases). Germline V lookup: CDR1 DFQATT, CDR2 SNEGSKA (reference sequence). This CDR3 has 15 residues. Trimming left V 6 bases short and J 2 bases short, with 17 bases between. This CDR3 reads CSATPRVSGNQPQHF. CDR3 in DNA: TGCAGTGCCACTCCCAGGGTCTCGGGCAATCAGCCCCAGCATTTT.

This clonotype was seen many times. The chain couples TRBV3-1 to TRBJ1-6; the D is unclear. The CDR3 runs to 13 residues. The germline CDR1 and CDR2 sequences are LGHDT and YNNKEL (reference sequence). V lost 4 bases, J lost 7 bases, and 8 bases lay in between. CDR3 nucleotides: TGTGCCAGCAGCCGCCTGGGGAATTCACCCCTCCACTTT. Its translation is CASSRLGNSPLHF.

This clonotype was counted many times. The V gene is TRBV7-9, the J gene TRBJ2-7; 8 bases line up with TRBD2. From germline, CDR1 is SEHNR and CDR2 FQNEAQ (reference sequence). With 5 bases clipped from V and 1 base from J, the junction kept 19 bases outside the gene matches. The CDR3 sequence is 19 residues long. Here the CDR3 DNA reads TGTGCCAGCAGCCCGCCGGGGGGGCGAATAGCGGTACCTTCCTACGAGCAGTACTTC. It specifies CASSPPGGRIAVPSYEQYF.

This clonotype occurred a few times. With a much larger clone just one base away, this may be a read error. The J gene is TRBJ1-5, the V gene TRBV7-2; D unresolved. V was pared by 2 bases and J by 7 bases, with 12 bases between. The length of the CDR3 is 14 residues. The germline V gene encodes CDR1 SGHTA and CDR2 FQGNSA. CDR3: CASSLKVDGQPQHF. The CDR3 region has the DNA TGTGCCAGCAGCTTAAAAGTGGATGGCCAGCCCCAGCATTTT.

The V and J genes are TRBV10-3 and TRBJ1-2; possible D gene TRBD1, 5 bases. CDR1 ENHRY and CDR2 SYGVKD come from the germline V gene. This CDR3 contains 12 residues. V lost 6 bases, J lost 7 bases, and 12 bases lay in between. CDR3: CAISSRGSGYTF. CDR3 bases: TGTGCCATCAGCTCGCGGGGGTCTGGCTACACCTTC.